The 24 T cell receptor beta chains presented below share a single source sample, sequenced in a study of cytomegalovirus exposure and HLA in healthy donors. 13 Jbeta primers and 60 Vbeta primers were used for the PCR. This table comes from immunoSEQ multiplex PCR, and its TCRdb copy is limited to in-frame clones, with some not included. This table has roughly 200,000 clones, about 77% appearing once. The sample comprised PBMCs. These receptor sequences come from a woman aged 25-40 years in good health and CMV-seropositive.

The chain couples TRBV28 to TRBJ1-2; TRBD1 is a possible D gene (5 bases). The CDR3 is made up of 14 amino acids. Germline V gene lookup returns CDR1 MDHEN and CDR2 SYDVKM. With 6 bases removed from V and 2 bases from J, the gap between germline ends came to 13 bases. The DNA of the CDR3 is TGTGCCAGCAGAGACCCCCGACAGAACTATGGCTACACCTTC. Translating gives CASRDPRQNYGYTF.

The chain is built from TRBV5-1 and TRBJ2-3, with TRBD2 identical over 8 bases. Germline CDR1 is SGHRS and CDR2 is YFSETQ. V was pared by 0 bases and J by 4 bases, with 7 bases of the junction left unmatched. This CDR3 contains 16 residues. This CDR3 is CASSLEAASGPDTQYF. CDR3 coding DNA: TGCGCCAGCAGCTTGGAGGCGGCTAGCGGGCCAGATACGCAGTATTTT.

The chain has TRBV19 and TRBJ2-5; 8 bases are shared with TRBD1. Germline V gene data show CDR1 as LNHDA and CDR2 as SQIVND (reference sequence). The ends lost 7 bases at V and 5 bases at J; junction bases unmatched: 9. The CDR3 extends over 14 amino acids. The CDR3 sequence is CASKSSTGVETQYF. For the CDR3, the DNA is TGTGCCAGTAAATCCTCGACAGGGGTGGAGACCCAGTACTTC.

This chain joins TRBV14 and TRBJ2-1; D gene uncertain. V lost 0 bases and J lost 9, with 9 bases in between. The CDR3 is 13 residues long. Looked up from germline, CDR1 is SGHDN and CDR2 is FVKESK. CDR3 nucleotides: TGTGCCAGCAGCCAAGACTATACGGTTGAGCAGTTCTTC. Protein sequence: CASSQDYTVEQFF.

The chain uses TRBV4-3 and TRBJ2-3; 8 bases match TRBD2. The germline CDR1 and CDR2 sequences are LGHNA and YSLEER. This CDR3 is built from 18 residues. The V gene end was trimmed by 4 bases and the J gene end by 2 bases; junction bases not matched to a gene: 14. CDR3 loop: CASSLLSGSGTYTDTQYF. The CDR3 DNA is TGCGCCAGCAGCCTCCTGTCCGGTAGCGGGACTTACACAGATACGCAGTATTTT.

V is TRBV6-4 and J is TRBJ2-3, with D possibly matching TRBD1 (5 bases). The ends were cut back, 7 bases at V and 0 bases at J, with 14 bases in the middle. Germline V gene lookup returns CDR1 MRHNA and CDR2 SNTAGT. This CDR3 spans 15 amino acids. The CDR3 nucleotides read TGTGCCAGCAAGGGCAGGGCTTATAGCACAGATACGCAGTATTTT. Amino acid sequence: CASKGRAYSTDTQYF.

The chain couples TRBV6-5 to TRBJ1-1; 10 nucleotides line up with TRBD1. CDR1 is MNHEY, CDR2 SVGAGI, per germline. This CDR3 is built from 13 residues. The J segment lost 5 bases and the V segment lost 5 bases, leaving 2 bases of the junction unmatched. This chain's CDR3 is CASSRQGATEAFF. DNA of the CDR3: TGTGCCAGCAGTAGACAGGGGGCGACTGAAGCTTTCTTT.

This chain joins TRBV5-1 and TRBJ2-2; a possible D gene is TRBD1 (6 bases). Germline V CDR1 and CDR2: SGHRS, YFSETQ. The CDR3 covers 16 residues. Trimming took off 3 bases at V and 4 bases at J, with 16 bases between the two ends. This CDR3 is CASSSYLQGVTGELFF. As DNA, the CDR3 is TGCGCCAGCAGCTCATACCTACAGGGAGTCACCGGGGAGCTGTTTTTT.

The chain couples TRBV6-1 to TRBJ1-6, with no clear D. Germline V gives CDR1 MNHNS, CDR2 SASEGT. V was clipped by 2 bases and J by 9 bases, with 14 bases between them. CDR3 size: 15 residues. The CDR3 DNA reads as TGTGCCAGCAGTGAACAGCCCGGCGGTGGTTCACCCCTCCACTTT. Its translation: CASSEQPGGGSPLHF.

The chain's CDR3 is CASSQTIGQANQPQHF. CDR3 in DNA: TGTGCCAGCAGCCAGACCATTGGACAGGCCAATCAGCCCCAGCATTTT. The chain couples TRBV4-2 to TRBJ1-5, with 7 bases lining up with TRBD1. Germline-derived CDR1 and CDR2 are LGHNA and YNFKEQ. This CDR3 spans 16 amino acids. The V segment lost 3 bases and the J segment 3 bases; nucleotides outside the gene matches: 8.

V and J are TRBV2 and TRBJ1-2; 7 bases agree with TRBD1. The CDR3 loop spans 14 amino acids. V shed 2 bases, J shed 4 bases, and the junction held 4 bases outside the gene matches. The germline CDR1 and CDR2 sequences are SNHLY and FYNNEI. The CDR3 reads CASSENDRAYGYTF. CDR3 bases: TGTGCCAGCAGTGAAAATGACAGGGCCTATGGCTACACCTTC.

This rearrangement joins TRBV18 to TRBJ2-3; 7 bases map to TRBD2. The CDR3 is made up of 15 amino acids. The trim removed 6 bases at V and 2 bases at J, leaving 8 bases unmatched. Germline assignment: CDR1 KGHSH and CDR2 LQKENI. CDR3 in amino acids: CASSPPGRVTDTQYF. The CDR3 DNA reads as TGTGCCAGCTCCCCTCCAGGGAGGGTCACAGATACGCAGTATTTT. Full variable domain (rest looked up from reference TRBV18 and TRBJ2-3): NAGVMQNPRHLVRRRGQEARLRCSPMKGHSHVYWYRQLPEEGLKFMVYLQKENIIDESGMPKERFSAEFPKEGPSILRIQQVVRGDSAAYFCASSPPGRVTDTQYFGPGTRLTVL.

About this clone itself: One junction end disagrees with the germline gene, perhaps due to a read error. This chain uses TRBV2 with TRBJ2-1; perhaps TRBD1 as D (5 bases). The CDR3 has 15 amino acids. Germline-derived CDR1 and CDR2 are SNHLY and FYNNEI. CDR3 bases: TGTGCCGGCAGGAGACAGTCTAGCTCCTACAATGAGCAGTTCTTC. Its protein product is CAGRRQSSSYNEQFF.

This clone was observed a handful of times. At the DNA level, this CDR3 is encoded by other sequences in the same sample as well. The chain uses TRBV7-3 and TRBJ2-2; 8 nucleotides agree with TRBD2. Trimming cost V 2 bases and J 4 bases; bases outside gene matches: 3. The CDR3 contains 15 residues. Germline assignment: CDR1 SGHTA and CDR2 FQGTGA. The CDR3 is CASSLAGGLTGELFF. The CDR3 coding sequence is TGTGCCAGCAGCTTAGCGGGGGGCCTCACCGGGGAGCTGTTTTTT. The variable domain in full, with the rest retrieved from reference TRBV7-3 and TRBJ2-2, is GAGVSQTPSNKVTEKGKYVELRCDPISGHTALYWYRQSLGQGPEFLIYFQGTGAADDSGLPNDRFFAVRPEGSVSTLKIQRTERGDSAVYLCASSLAGGLTGELFFGEGSRLTVL.

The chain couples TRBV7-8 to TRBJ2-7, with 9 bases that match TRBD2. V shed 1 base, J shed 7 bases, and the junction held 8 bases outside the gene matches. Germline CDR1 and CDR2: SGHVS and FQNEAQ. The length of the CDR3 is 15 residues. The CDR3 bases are TGTGCCAGCAGCTTAGTTGCGGGAGGGCCTAGGGAGCAGTACTTC. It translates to CASSLVAGGPREQYF.

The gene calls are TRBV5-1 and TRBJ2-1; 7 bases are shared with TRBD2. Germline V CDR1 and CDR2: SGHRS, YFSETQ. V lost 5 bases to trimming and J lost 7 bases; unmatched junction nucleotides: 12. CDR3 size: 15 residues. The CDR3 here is CASSTLAGVVNEQFF. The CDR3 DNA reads TGCGCCAGCAGTACCCTGGCGGGGGTAGTTAATGAGCAGTTCTTC.

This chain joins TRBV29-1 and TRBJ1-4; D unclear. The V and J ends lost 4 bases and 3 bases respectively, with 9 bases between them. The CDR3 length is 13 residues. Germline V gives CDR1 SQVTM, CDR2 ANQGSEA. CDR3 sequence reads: CSVAMEPNEKLFF. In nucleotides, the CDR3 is TGCAGCGTTGCGATGGAGCCTAATGAAAAACTGTTTTTT.

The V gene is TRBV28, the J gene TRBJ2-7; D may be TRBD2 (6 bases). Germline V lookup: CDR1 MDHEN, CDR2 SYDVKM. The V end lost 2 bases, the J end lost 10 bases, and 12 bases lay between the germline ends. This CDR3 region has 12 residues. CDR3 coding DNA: TGTGCCAGCAGTTTACTCGCGGGGCTACAGTACTTC. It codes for CASSLLAGLQYF.

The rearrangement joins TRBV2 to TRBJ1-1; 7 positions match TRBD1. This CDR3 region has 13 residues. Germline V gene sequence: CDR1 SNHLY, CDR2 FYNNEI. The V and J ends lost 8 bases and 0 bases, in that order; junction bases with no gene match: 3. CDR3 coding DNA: TGTGCCAGCGGGACAGATATGAACACTGAAGCTTTCTTT. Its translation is CASGTDMNTEAFF.

The CDR3 protein is CASSWGLAGEETQYF. The CDR3 region has the DNA TGTGCCAGCAGCTGGGGACTAGCGGGGGAAGAGACCCAGTACTTC. J is TRBJ2-5 and V is TRBV5-4, with 14 bases identical to TRBD2. The length of the CDR3 is 15 residues. Trimming removed 3 bases from V and 3 bases from J; junction bases left unmatched: 1. Per the germline V gene, CDR1 is SGHNT and CDR2 is YYREEE (reference sequence).

The CDR3 spells CASSPGLAASTDTQYF. CDR3 sequence (DNA): TGCGCCAGCAGCCCCGGACTAGCGGCTAGCACAGATACGCAGTATTTT. This chain links TRBV5-1 with TRBJ2-3, with 10 bases matching TRBD2. CDR3 length: 16 amino acids. Looked up from germline, CDR1 is SGHRS and CDR2 is YFSETQ. V was clipped by 4 bases and J by 0 bases; unmatched bases: 5. Combining the CDR3 with reference TRBV5-1 and TRBJ2-3 gives the whole variable domain KAGVTQTPRYLIKTRGQQVTLSCSPISGHRSVSWYQQTPGQGLQFLFEYFSETQRNKGNFPGRFSGRQFSNSRSEMNVSTLELGDSALYLCASSPGLAASTDTQYFGPGTRLTVL.

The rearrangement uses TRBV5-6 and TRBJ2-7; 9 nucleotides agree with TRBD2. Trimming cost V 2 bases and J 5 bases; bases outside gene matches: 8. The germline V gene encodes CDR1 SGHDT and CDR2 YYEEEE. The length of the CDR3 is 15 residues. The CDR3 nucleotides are TGTGCCAGCAGCTTATTAGCGGGAGTTGGGGACGAGCAGTACTTC. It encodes CASSLLAGVGDEQYF.

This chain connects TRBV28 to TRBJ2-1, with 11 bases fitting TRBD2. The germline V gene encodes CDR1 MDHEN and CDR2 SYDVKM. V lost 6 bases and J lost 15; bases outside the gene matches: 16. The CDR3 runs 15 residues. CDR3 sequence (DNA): TGTGCCAGCAGGCCGATGACAACTAGCGGGAGCCGCCGGTTCTTC. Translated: CASRPMTTSGSRRFF.

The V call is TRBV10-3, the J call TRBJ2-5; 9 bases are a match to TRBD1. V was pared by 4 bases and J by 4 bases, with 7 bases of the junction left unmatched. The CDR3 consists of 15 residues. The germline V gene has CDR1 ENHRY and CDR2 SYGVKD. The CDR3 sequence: CAISGVQGAGETQYF. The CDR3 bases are TGTGCCATCAGTGGAGTACAGGGGGCCGGAGAGACCCAGTACTTC.